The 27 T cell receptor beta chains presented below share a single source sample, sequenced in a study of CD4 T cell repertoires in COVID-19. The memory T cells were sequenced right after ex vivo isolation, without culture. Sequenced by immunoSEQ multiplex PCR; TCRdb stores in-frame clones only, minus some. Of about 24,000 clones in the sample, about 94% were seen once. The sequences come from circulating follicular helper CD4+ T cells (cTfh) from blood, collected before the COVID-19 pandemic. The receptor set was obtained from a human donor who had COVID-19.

The CDR3: CASSFKGRTDTQYF. CDR3 nucleotides: TGCGCCAGCAGCTTTAAAGGGAGAACAGATACGCAGTATTTT. The rearrangement uses TRBV5-1 and TRBJ2-3; possibly TRBD2 for D (5 bases). CDR3 length equals 14 residues. V was pared by 2 bases and J by 3 bases, with 10 bases between. Per the germline V gene, CDR1 is SGHRS and CDR2 is YFSETQ.

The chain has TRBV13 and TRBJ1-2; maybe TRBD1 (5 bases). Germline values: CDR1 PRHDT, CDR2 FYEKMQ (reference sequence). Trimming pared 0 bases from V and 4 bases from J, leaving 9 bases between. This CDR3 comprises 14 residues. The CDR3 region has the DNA TGTGCCAGCAGCTTAGGGGGGCTCCCCTATGGCTACACCTTC. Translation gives CASSLGGLPYGYTF. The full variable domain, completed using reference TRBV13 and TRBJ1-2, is AAGVIQSPRHLIKEKRETATLKCYPIPRHDTVYWYQQGPGQDPQFLISFYEKMQSDKGSIPDRFSAQQFSDYHSELNMSSLELGDSALYFCASSLGGLPYGYTFGSGTRLTVV.

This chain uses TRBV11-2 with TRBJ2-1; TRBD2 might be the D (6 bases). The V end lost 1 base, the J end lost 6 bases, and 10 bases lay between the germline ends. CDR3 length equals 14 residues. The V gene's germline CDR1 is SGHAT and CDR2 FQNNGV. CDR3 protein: CASSLGLGGNEQFF. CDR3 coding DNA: TGTGCCAGCAGCTTAGGCCTGGGGGGCAATGAGCAGTTCTTC.

The chain's CDR3 is CASSVEGGPQHF. In DNA, the CDR3 is TGTGCCAGCAGTGTGGAGGGCGGGCCCCAGCATTTT. The chain couples TRBV6-1 to TRBJ1-5; D remains ambiguous. Trimming took off 4 bases at V and 9 bases at J, with 10 bases between the two ends. The CDR3 is 12 amino acids. In germline, CDR1 is MNHNS, CDR2 SASEGT.

The chain's CDR3 is CASSLEGVGEETQYF. CDR3 sequence (DNA): TGTGCCAGCAGCTTGGAGGGGGTGGGGGAGGAGACCCAGTACTTC. V and J are TRBV5-4 and TRBJ2-5; weak D call: TRBD1 (6 bases). Germline CDR1 reads SGHNT; CDR2 reads YYREEE (reference sequence). Trimming left V 0 bases short and J 5 bases short, with 14 bases between. The CDR3 totals 15 residues.

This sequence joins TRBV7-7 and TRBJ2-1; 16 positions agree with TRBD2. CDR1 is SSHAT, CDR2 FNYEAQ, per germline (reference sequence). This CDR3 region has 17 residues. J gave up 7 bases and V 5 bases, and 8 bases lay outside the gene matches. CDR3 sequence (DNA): TGTGCCAGCAGCCCGGGACTAGCGGGAGGGGGGGGGAATGAGCAGTTCTTC. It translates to CASSPGLAGGGGNEQFF.

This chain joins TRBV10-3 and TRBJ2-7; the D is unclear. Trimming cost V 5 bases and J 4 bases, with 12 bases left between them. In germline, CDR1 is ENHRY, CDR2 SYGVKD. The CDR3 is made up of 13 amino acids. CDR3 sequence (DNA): TGTGCCATCAGTCGCCCCGGTACGTACGAGCAGTACTTC. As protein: CAISRPGTYEQYF.

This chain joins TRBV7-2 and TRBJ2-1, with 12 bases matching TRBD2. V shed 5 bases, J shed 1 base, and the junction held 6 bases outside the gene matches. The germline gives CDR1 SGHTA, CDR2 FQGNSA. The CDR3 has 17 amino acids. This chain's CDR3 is CASSLTGTSGSYNEQFF. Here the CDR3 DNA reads TGTGCCAGCAGCCTAACCGGGACTAGCGGGTCCTACAATGAGCAGTTCTTC.

CDR3 in DNA: TGTGCCAGCAGCCCTTCCCGAGGTTTACGCACAGATACGCAGTATTTT. Its protein is CASSPSRGLRTDTQYF. The chain employs TRBV7-9 and TRBJ2-3; D unclear. This CDR3 is 16 amino acids long. Germline V lookup: CDR1 SEHNR, CDR2 FQNEAQ (reference sequence). V dropped 5 bases and J dropped 1 base, with 16 bases sitting between them.

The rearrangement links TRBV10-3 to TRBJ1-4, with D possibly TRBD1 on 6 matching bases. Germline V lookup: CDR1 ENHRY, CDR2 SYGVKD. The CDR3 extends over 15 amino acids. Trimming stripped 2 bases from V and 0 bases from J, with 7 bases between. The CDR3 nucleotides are TGTGCCATCAGTGAGGGACAGTCAACTAATGAAAAACTGTTTTTT. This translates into CAISEGQSTNEKLFF.

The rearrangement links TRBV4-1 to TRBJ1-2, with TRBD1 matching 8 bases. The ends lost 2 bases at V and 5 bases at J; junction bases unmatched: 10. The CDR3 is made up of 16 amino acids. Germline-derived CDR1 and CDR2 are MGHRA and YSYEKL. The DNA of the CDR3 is TGCGCCAGCAGCCAACCCACGGACAGGGAAGTGTATGGCTACACCTTC. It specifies CASSQPTDREVYGYTF.

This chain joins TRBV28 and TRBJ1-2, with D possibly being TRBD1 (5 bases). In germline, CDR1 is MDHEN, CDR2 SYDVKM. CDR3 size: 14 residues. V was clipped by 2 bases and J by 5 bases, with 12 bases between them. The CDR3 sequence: CASSLVGGTYGYTF. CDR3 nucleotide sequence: TGTGCCAGCAGTTTAGTTGGAGGGACTTATGGCTACACCTTC.

The CDR3 here is CASSPLTGVNEQYF. As DNA, the CDR3 is TGTGCCAGCAGCCCCTTAACGGGAGTCAACGAGCAGTACTTC. V gene TRBV7-2 combines with J gene TRBJ2-7; maybe TRBD2 (6 bases). The germline CDR1 and CDR2 sequences are SGHTA and FQGNSA. The V and J ends lost 5 bases and 5 bases respectively, with 16 bases between them. The CDR3 contains 14 residues.

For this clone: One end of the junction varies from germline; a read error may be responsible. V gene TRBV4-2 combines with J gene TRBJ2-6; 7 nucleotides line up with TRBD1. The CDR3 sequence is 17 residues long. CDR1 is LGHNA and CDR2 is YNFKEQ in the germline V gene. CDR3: CASTPRQGAEGADVLTF. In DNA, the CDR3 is TGTGCCAGCACGCCCAGACAGGGCGCCGAGGGGGCCGACGTCCTGACTTTC.

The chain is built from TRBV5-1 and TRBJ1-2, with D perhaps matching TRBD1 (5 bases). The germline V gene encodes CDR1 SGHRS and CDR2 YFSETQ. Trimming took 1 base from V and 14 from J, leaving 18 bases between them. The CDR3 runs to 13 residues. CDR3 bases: TGCGCCAGCAGCTTGCTAGGGGCAGCCGATCAAACCTTC. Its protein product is CASSLLGAADQTF. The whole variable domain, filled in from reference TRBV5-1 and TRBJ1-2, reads KAGVTQTPRYLIKTRGQQVTLSCSPISGHRSVSWYQQTPGQGLQFLFEYFSETQRNKGNFPGRFSGRQFSNSRSEMNVSTLELGDSALYLCASSLLGAADQTFGSGTRLTVV.

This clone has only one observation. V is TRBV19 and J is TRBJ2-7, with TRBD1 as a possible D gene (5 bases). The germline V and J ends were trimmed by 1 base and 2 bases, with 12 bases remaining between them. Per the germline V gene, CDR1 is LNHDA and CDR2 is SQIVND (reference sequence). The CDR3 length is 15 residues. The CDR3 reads CASSIGVQGTYEQYF. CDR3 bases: TGTGCCAGTAGTATAGGAGTGCAGGGAACCTACGAGCAGTACTTC.

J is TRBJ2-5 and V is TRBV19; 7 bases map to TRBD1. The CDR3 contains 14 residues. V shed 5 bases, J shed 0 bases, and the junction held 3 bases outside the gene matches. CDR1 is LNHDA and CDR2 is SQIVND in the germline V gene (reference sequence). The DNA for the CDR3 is TGTGCCAGTAGTCGACAGGGATACCAAGAGACCCAGTACTTC. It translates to CASSRQGYQETQYF.

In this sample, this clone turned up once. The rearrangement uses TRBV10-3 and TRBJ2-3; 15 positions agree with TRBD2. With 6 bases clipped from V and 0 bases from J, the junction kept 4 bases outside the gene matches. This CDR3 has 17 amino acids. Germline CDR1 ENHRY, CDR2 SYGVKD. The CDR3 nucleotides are TGTGCCATCAGCCTAGGGACTAGCGGGGGGAGCACAGATACGCAGTATTTT. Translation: CAISLGTSGGSTDTQYF.

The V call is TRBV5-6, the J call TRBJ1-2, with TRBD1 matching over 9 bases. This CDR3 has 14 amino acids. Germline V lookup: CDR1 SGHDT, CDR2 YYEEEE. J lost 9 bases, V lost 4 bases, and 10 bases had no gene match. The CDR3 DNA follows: TGTGCCAGCAGCGGACCCACAGGGGGCTTAAGCTACACCTTC. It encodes CASSGPTGGLSYTF.

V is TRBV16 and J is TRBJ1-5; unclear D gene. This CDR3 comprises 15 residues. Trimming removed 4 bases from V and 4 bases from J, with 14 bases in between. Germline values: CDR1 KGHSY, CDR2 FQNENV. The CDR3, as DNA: TGTGCCAGCAGCCCCACGAGGGAAAGAAATCAGCCCCAGCATTTT. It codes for CASSPTRERNQPQHF.

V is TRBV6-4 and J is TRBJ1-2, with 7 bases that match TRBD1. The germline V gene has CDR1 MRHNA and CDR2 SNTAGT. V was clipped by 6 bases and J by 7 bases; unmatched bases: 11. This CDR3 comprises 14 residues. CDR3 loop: CASRQPGQSSGYTF. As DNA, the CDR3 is TGTGCCAGCAGGCAACCGGGACAGTCGAGTGGCTACACCTTC.

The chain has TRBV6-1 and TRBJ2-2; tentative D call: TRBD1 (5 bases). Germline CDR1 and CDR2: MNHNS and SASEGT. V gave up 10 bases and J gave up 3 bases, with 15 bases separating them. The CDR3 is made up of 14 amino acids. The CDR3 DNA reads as TGTGCCACCGAGCAGGGCCTTTACACCGGGGAGCTGTTTTTT. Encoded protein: CATEQGLYTGELFF.

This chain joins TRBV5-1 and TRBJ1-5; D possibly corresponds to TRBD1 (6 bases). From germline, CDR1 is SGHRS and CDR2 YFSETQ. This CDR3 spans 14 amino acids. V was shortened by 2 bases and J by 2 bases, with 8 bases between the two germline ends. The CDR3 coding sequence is TGCGCCAGCAGCTTTTCAGGGGGCAATCAGCCCCAGCATTTT. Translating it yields CASSFSGGNQPQHF. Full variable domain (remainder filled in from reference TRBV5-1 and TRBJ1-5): KAGVTQTPRYLIKTRGQQVTLSCSPISGHRSVSWYQQTPGQGLQFLFEYFSETQRNKGNFPGRFSGRQFSNSRSEMNVSTLELGDSALYLCASSFSGGNQPQHFGDGTRLSIL.

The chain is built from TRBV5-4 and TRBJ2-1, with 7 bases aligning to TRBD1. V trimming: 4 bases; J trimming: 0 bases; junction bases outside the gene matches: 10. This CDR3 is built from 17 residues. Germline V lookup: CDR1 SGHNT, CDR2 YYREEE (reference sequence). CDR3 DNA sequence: TGTGCCAGCAGCCGCCCAACCGGGACAGCCTCCTACAATGAGCAGTTCTTC. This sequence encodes CASSRPTGTASYNEQFF.

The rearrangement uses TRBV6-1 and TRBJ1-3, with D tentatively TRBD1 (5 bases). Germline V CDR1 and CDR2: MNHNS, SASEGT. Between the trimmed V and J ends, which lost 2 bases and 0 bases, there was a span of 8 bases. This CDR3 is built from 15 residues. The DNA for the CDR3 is TGTGCCAGCAGTGAATACAGGATCTCTGGAAACACCATATATTTT. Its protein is CASSEYRISGNTIYF.

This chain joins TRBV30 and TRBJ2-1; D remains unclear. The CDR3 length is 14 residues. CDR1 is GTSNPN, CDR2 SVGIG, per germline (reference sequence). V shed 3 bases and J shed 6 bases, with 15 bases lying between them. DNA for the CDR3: TGTGCCTGGAGCGACTGGAGCCCCGGCAATGAGCAGTTCTTC. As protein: CAWSDWSPGNEQFF.

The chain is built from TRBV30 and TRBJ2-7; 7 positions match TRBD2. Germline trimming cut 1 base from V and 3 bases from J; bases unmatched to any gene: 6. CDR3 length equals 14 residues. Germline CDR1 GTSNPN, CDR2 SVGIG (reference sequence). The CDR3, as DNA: TGTGCCTGGAGTGGGGCTAGCGGAGGCTACGAGCAGTACTTC. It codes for CAWSGASGGYEQYF.